Shown below are 10 T cell receptor beta chains from a single sample sequenced in a study of blood T cell repertoires in COVID-19 (dated by TCRdb to 2019 to 2021). Library creation used the immunoSEQ multiplex PCR assay. The immuneACCESS repertoire file appears here via TCRdb, limited to in-frame rearrangements. These files lack a portion of the clones; in checked studies, under half of the deficit traces to unresolved V genes, and the cause of the others is not known. A total of approximately 100,000 clones appear in this sample, about four fifths of them only once. The ten largest clones capture more than 9% of the sample. Sequencing input: peripheral blood. Receptors were obtained from a human donor in a cohort sampled during active COVID-19.

V usage is TRBV4-3 and J usage is TRBJ2-2; D is perhaps TRBD1 (5 bases). This CDR3 spans 13 amino acids. Trimming took 5 bases from V and 1 from J, leaving 5 bases between them. Germline CDR1 reads LGHNA; CDR2 reads YSLEER. Here the CDR3 reads CASSDRNTGELFF. Written as DNA, the CDR3 is TGCGCCAGCAGCGACAGGAACACCGGGGAGCTGTTTTTT.

This clone showed up just a few times. V usage is TRBV4-2 and J usage is TRBJ1-4, with 8 bases fitting TRBD1. CDR3 size: 16 residues. The ends lost 2 bases at V and 2 bases at J; junction bases unmatched: 4. Germline CDR1 is LGHNA and CDR2 is YNFKEQ. The CDR3 nucleotides read TGTGCCAGCAGCCAAACGCAGGGGGCCACTAATGAAAAACTGTTTTTT. Translating gives CASSQTQGATNEKLFF.

The rearrangement joins TRBV27 to TRBJ1-2; 9 bases align to TRBD1. The V segment lost 5 bases and the J segment 3 bases; nucleotides outside the gene matches: 4. CDR1 and CDR2 from the germline V gene are MNHEY and SMNVEV (reference sequence). The CDR3 runs 14 residues. CDR3 loop: CASSLQGADYGYTF. In DNA form, the CDR3 reads TGTGCCAGCAGTCTACAGGGGGCCGACTATGGCTACACCTTC.

This clone was seen a single time. The rearrangement links TRBV2 to TRBJ1-1, with 8 positions matching TRBD1. This CDR3 has 14 residues. Looked up from germline, CDR1 is SNHLY and CDR2 is FYNNEI. The junction had 3 bases not matched to a gene; V was cut back by 5 bases and J by 1 base. This CDR3 reads CASSWDRSNTEAFF. CDR3 in DNA: TGTGCCAGCAGTTGGGACAGGTCGAACACTGAAGCTTTCTTT.

The chain employs TRBV2 and TRBJ1-2, with 10 bases identical to TRBD1. CDR1 is SNHLY, CDR2 FYNNEI, per germline. V was pared by 4 bases and J by 2 bases, with 7 bases of the junction left unmatched. The CDR3 has 16 residues. CDR3 in amino acids: CASSADRGRVNYGYTF. The CDR3 nucleotides are TGTGCCAGCAGTGCCGACAGGGGGCGCGTAAACTATGGCTACACCTTC. The variable domain in full, completed from reference TRBV2 and TRBJ1-2, reads EPEVTQTPSHQVTQMGQEVILRCVPISNHLYFYWYRQILGQKVEFLVSFYNNEISEKSEIFDDQFSVERPDGSNFTLKIRSTKLEDSAMYFCASSADRGRVNYGYTFGSGTRLTVV.

CDR3 protein: CASSPQGQEYYGYTF. DNA for the CDR3: TGTGCCAGCAGCCCACAGGGGCAGGAATACTATGGCTACACCTTC. The chain couples TRBV11-3 to TRBJ1-2, with 7 bases aligning to TRBD1. Germline-derived CDR1 and CDR2 are SGHNT and YENEEA. Losses at the gene ends were 5 bases for V and 3 bases for J; bases not matched to a gene: 9. CDR3 size: 15 residues.

The chain uses TRBV7-3 and TRBJ1-6; 10 bases match TRBD1. CDR3 size: 15 residues. Germline V CDR1 and CDR2: SGHTA, FQGTGA. Germline trimming cut 3 bases from V and 8 bases from J; bases unmatched to any gene: 4. DNA of the CDR3: TGTGCCAGCAGCTTCACCGGGACAGGGGATTCACCCCTCCACTTT. Translated: CASSFTGTGDSPLHF.

The chain employs TRBV4-3 and TRBJ2-7, with TRBD1 matching over 8 bases. The CDR3 is made up of 15 amino acids. Germline V gene data show CDR1 as LGHNA and CDR2 as YSLEER. The ends lost 4 bases at V and 3 bases at J; junction bases unmatched: 8. CDR3 sequence (DNA): TGCGCCAGCAGCCGGGACAGGACAGCTTACTACGAGCAGTACTTC. As protein: CASSRDRTAYYEQYF.

This chain joins TRBV19 and TRBJ1-2; 11 bases map to TRBD1. Per germline, CDR1 LNHDA and CDR2 SQIVND (reference sequence). V was pared by 5 bases and J by 3 bases, with 11 bases of the junction left unmatched. The CDR3 consists of 17 residues. The CDR3 DNA is TGTGCCAGTAGTCCCAGCTGGACAGGGGGCTATGACTATGGCTACACCTTC. Its protein product is CASSPSWTGGYDYGYTF.

This rearrangement joins TRBV30 to TRBJ2-1; D might be TRBD1 (6 bases). The ends were cut back, 0 bases at V and 6 bases at J, with 15 bases in the middle. The CDR3 has 15 amino acids. Germline V CDR1 and CDR2: GTSNPN, SVGIG (reference sequence). The CDR3 sequence is CAWSVIGQLFNEQFF. CDR3 DNA sequence: TGTGCCTGGAGTGTGATAGGACAGCTATTCAATGAGCAGTTCTTC.